Described below is a single T cell receptor (beta chain) sequence and its context. Its antigen remains unknown. These data originate in a study of T cell responses to AZD1222 COVID-19 vaccine. Study-wide findings and caveats: Among the donors, most were white British and more were female, and clonal diversity was possibly underestimated.

Libraries were prepared by immunoSEQ multiplex PCR; TCRdb keeps only in-frame clonotypes and omits some of them. The profile shows about 120,000 clones, roughly 93% of them singletons. Trimming removed 2 bases from V and 11 bases from J; junction bases left unmatched: 11. The CDR3 length is 17 residues. Per germline, CDR1 KGHDR and CDR2 SFDVKD. Here the sequenced sample was peripheral blood, taken on day 0 of AZD1222 vaccination. The receptor was isolated from an adult in good health. The chain combines TRBV24-1 with TRBJ2-7; 16 positions match TRBD2. CDR3 residues: CATSDYTRGTSGRAEYV. In nucleotides, the CDR3 is TGTGCCACCAGTGATTATACCCGTGGGACTAGCGGGAGGGCGGAGTACGTC.